This T cell receptor beta chain was sequenced in a study of T cells after yellow fever vaccination. There are many counts of this clonotype. TCRdb used MiXCR to reprocess the 5' RACE reads, holding one entry per CDR3 protein. The data hold about 150,000 distinct CDR3 sequences, with 5% to 8% observed a single time. The receptor comes from a young man who received the YFV17D yellow fever vaccine. Sequences were derived from CD4+ T cells sorted from PBMCs, sampled 10 days after the yellow fever booster vaccination.

This CDR3 is CASSHPGPLAKNIQYF. CDR3 in DNA: TGTGCCAGCAGCCATCCGGGTCCGCTAGCCAAAAACATTCAGTACTTC. The V and J genes are TRBV14 and TRBJ2-4; unclear D gene. Trimming pared 3 bases from V and 0 bases from J, leaving 12 bases between. The germline CDR1 and CDR2 sequences are SGHDN and FVKESK. CDR3 length equals 16 residues.